The 30 T cell receptor beta chains listed next were all sequenced from one sample in a study of beta chain features in type 1 diabetes. Regarding the study as a whole: All four CD4+ subsets of Type 1 diabetes patients contained TCRB CDR3s that were moderately but significantly shorter.

The antigens for these receptors are not known. Of the isolated RNA, all was reverse transcribed, and so the sequenced material was expressed TCRB transcripts. TCRdb's table, derived via immunoSEQ multiplex PCR, lists solely in-frame clones and lacks some. In the table there are over 600,000 clones, around 12% of which are singletons. Sequencing input: naive CD4+ T cells from blood. All receptors derive from a man aged 25-45 years with type 1 diabetes.

The chain combines TRBV29-1 with TRBJ2-7; tentative D call: TRBD2 (6 bases). Germline CDR1 SQVTM, CDR2 ANQGSEA. Between the trimmed V and J ends, which lost 5 bases and 1 base, there was a span of 12 bases. This CDR3 is built from 13 residues. In nucleotides, the CDR3 is TGCAGCGTTCCTATTCGGGGGTCCTACGAGCAGTACTTC. Residues: CSVPIRGSYEQYF.

This clone showed up just once. The chain has TRBV7-2 and TRBJ2-3; TRBD2 aligns across 9 bases. The CDR3 runs 16 residues. The junction had 4 bases not matched to a gene; V was cut back by 1 base and J by 2 bases. Germline V gene data show CDR1 as SGHTA and CDR2 as FQGNSA. CDR3 sequence: CASSLEGGGVTDTQYF. Written as DNA, the CDR3 is TGTGCCAGCAGCTTAGAGGGCGGGGGGGTCACAGATACGCAGTATTTT.

The sample holds a few counts of this clone. The chain uses TRBV28 and TRBJ2-3; the D call may be TRBD1 or TRBD2 (6 bases each). The germline gives CDR1 MDHEN, CDR2 SYDVKM. The V end was cut by 4 bases, the J end by 7 bases, with 24 bases between. This CDR3 contains 17 residues. The CDR3 loop reads CASSSPSLVVGGYTQYF. The CDR3 region has the DNA TGTGCCAGCAGTTCCCCATCACTAGTGGTAGGGGGGTATACGCAGTATTTT. The full variable domain, rest sourced from reference TRBV28 and TRBJ2-3, is DVKVTQSSRYLVKRTGEKVFLECVQDMDHENMFWYRQDPGLGLRLIYFSYDVKMKEKGDIPEGYSVSREKKERFSLILESASTNQTSMYLCASSSPSLVVGGYTQYFGPGTRLTVL.

This clone was seen only a few times. Other DNA variants within this sample encode the same CDR3. This chain joins TRBV18 and TRBJ2-7; 7 nucleotides align to TRBD1. This CDR3 is built from 14 residues. V was clipped by 0 bases and J by 4 bases; unmatched bases: 3. Germline V gene data show CDR1 as KGHSH and CDR2 as LQKENI. The DNA for the CDR3 is TGTGCCAGCTCACCACCAACAGGGGAATACGAGCAGTACTTC. The encoded protein is CASSPPTGEYEQYF.

This clone was found a few times. The V gene is TRBV28, the J gene TRBJ2-7; D call uncertain. The CDR3 runs to 13 residues. V was pared by 7 bases and J by 2 bases, with 12 bases between. Germline lookup yields CDR1 MDHEN and CDR2 SYDVKM. CDR3 in amino acids: CASKTDGTYEQYF. CDR3 DNA sequence: TGTGCCAGCAAAACGGATGGAACCTACGAGCAGTACTTC.

The V gene is TRBV5-1, the J gene TRBJ1-4, with D possibly matching TRBD1 (5 bases). CDR3 length: 16 residues. Between the trimmed V and J ends, which lost 0 bases and 5 bases, there was a span of 14 bases. Per germline, CDR1 SGHRS and CDR2 YFSETQ. In nucleotides, the CDR3 is TGCGCCAGCAGCTTGGCCACAACAGGTTTAAATGAAAAACTGTTTTTT. This codes for CASSLATTGLNEKLFF.

This clone showed up just a few times. The chain joins TRBV9 to TRBJ2-2; D is unclear. Looked up from germline, CDR1 is SGDLS and CDR2 is YYNGEE. Trimming shortened V by 3 bases and J by 4 bases, and 10 bases separated the two germline ends. The CDR3 has 14 amino acids. CDR3 in DNA: TGTGCCAGCAGCGGGGTCCCTGGCACCGGGGAGCTGTTTTTT. It codes for CASSGVPGTGELFF.

The chain recombines TRBV29-1 with TRBJ2-3; possibly TRBD1 for D (6 bases). Trimming cost V 6 bases and J 1 base, with 11 bases left between them. Germline values: CDR1 SQVTM, CDR2 ANQGSEA. CDR3 length: 13 residues. The CDR3 region is CSVNRAGTDTQYF. CDR3 coding DNA: TGCAGCGTGAACAGGGCTGGCACAGATACGCAGTATTTT.

This chain joins TRBV9 and TRBJ2-6; D is unresolved. Trimming removed 0 bases at V and 0 bases at J, with 10 bases between. The CDR3 is 17 residues long. Germline V CDR1 and CDR2: SGDLS, YYNGEE. The CDR3 protein is CASSVGQVLSGANVLTF. DNA for the CDR3: TGTGCCAGCAGCGTAGGCCAGGTTCTCTCTGGGGCCAACGTCCTGACTTTC.

This chain links TRBV10-3 with TRBJ2-1; D not certain. The ends were cut back, 7 bases at V and 6 bases at J, with 7 bases in the middle. This CDR3 region has 11 residues. Germline CDR1 is ENHRY and CDR2 is SYGVKD. This chain's CDR3 is CAIKGGNEQFF. The CDR3 DNA sequence: TGTGCCATCAAAGGTGGCAATGAGCAGTTCTTC.

The chain recombines TRBV7-2 with TRBJ2-5; 13 bases are a match to TRBD2. CDR1 SGHTA and CDR2 FQGNSA come from the germline V gene. With V trimmed by 1 base and J by 9 bases, 14 bases remained unmatched. The CDR3 totals 18 residues. CDR3 sequence (DNA): TGTGCCAGCAGCTTAGTTGGGCCTGGACTAGCGGGGGAGGCCTCCCAGTACTTC. This encodes CASSLVGPGLAGEASQYF.

The chain uses TRBV7-2 and TRBJ2-7; 9 positions agree with TRBD1. There are 15 residues in the CDR3. Per germline, CDR1 SGHTA and CDR2 FQGNSA. V lost 1 base, J lost 4 bases, and 5 bases stayed unmatched. In nucleotides, the CDR3 is TGTGCCAGCAGCTTAGAAGACAGGGGGAGATACGAGCAGTACTTC. This sequence encodes CASSLEDRGRYEQYF. Full variable domain (rest looked up from reference TRBV7-2 and TRBJ2-7): GAGVSQSPSNKVTEKGKDVELRCDPISGHTALYWYRQSLGQGLEFLIYFQGNSAPDKSGLPSDRFSAERTGGSVSTLTIQRTQQEDSAVYLCASSLEDRGRYEQYFGPGTRLTVT.

This clone was counted a few times. The V gene is TRBV6-5, the J gene TRBJ2-4, with 9 nucleotides matching TRBD1. The germline CDR1 and CDR2 sequences are MNHEY and SVGAGI. V trimming: 6 bases; J trimming: 9 bases; junction bases outside the gene matches: 12. CDR3 size: 15 residues. The CDR3 protein is CASSPRDRVRSIQYF. In nucleotides, the CDR3 is TGTGCCAGCAGCCCCCGGGACAGGGTTCGGAGCATTCAGTACTTC.

This chain connects TRBV19 to TRBJ2-1; maybe TRBD1 (6 bases). V was clipped by 8 bases and J by 2 bases, with 16 bases between them. The CDR3 is 15 residues long. The germline V gene has CDR1 LNHDA and CDR2 SQIVND (reference sequence). The CDR3 protein is CASAIDRQPYNEQFF. Here the CDR3 DNA reads TGTGCCAGTGCCATAGACAGGCAACCCTACAATGAGCAGTTCTTC.

This clone came up a few times. V usage is TRBV9 and J usage is TRBJ2-3; D unresolved. Trimming stripped 7 bases from V and 4 bases from J, with 4 bases between. This CDR3 has 10 residues. Germline V CDR1 and CDR2: SGDLS, YYNGEE. CDR3 in amino acids: CASSADTQYF. The CDR3 coding sequence is TGTGCCAGCTCTGCAGATACGCAGTATTTT.

This clone turned up a few times. This chain links TRBV7-2 with TRBJ1-3; the D gene is possibly TRBD1 (6 bases). Germline V CDR1 and CDR2: SGHTA, FQGNSA. The CDR3 is made up of 13 amino acids. Trimming removed 7 bases from V and 2 bases from J, with 9 bases in between. This chain's CDR3 is CASKQGTGNTIYF. The CDR3 DNA reads TGTGCCAGCAAACAGGGAACTGGAAACACCATATATTTT.

This clone has only a few counts. The rearrangement uses TRBV19 and TRBJ1-5; D gene unclear. Germline lookup yields CDR1 LNHDA and CDR2 SQIVND (reference sequence). V was clipped by 7 bases and J by 4 bases, with 17 bases between them. This CDR3 has 15 amino acids. The CDR3 sequence: CASTSFGVRNQPQHF. DNA for the CDR3: TGTGCCAGTACCTCCTTCGGGGTTCGAAATCAGCCCCAGCATTTT. The variable domain in full, with the rest retrieved from reference TRBV19 and TRBJ1-5, is DGGITQSPKYLFRKEGQNVTLSCEQNLNHDAMYWYRQDPGQGLRLIYYSQIVNDFQKGDIAEGYSVSREKKESFPLTVTSAQKNPTAFYLCASTSFGVRNQPQHFGDGTRLSIL.

This clone was detected a few times. The V and J genes are TRBV6-5 and TRBJ1-2; D remains unclear. The CDR3 is made up of 14 amino acids. Between the trimmed V and J ends, which lost 4 bases and 0 bases, there was a span of 9 bases. Germline CDR1 reads MNHEY; CDR2 reads SVGAGI. The CDR3 DNA is TGTGCCAGCAGTTCGAGGCTTTCTAACTATGGCTACACCTTC. It specifies CASSSRLSNYGYTF.

CDR3 nucleotides: TGTGCCTGGAGGTTGACAGGGTCTAATGAAAAACTGTTTTTT. Translating it yields CAWRLTGSNEKLFF. The chain links TRBV30 to TRBJ1-4, with TRBD1 matching over 7 bases. V trimming: 3 bases; J trimming: 3 bases; junction bases outside the gene matches: 4. The CDR3 contains 14 residues. Germline assignment: CDR1 GTSNPN and CDR2 SVGIG (reference sequence). The whole variable domain, filled in from reference TRBV30 and TRBJ1-4, reads SQTIHQWPATLVQPVGSPLSLECTVEGTSNPNLYWYRQAAGRGLQLLFYSVGIGQISSEVPQNLSASRPQDRQFILSSKKLLLSDSGFYLCAWRLTGSNEKLFFGSGTQLSVL.

This clone was seen only a few times. This chain links TRBV25-1 with TRBJ1-3; D gene ambiguous. The CDR3 covers 12 residues. The V and J ends lost 5 bases and 0 bases respectively, with 2 bases between them. From germline, CDR1 is MGHDK and CDR2 SYGVNS. The CDR3 reads CASSTSGNTIYF. DNA for the CDR3: TGTGCCAGCAGTACCTCTGGAAACACCATATATTTT.

This clone was seen a handful of times. The chain has TRBV19 and TRBJ2-5; a weak D match, TRBD2 (5 bases). Germline V gene sequence: CDR1 LNHDA, CDR2 SQIVND (reference sequence). Trimming stripped 5 bases from V and 1 base from J, with 11 bases between. CDR3 length: 14 amino acids. CDR3 sequence: CASSRLGVQETQYF. In DNA, the CDR3 is TGTGCCAGTAGTCGCCTCGGGGTCCAAGAGACCCAGTACTTC.

This clone appeared a few times. V usage is TRBV27 and J usage is TRBJ2-7, with 9 bases aligning to TRBD1. Per germline, CDR1 MNHEY and CDR2 SMNVEV (reference sequence). The CDR3 has 15 residues. Trimming removed 0 bases from V and 6 bases from J; junction bases left unmatched: 6. CDR3 in amino acids: CASSLSGTGNPEQYF. CDR3 nucleotides: TGTGCCAGCAGTTTATCGGGGACAGGGAACCCCGAGCAGTACTTC.

The rearrangement joins TRBV5-1 to TRBJ1-3; D unclear. The CDR3 totals 16 residues. CDR1 is SGHRS and CDR2 is YFSETQ in the germline V gene. With 2 bases removed from V and 2 bases from J, the gap between germline ends came to 14 bases. The CDR3 region is CASSLLWAGTGNTIYF. The CDR3 nucleotides read TGCGCCAGCAGCTTATTGTGGGCTGGTACTGGAAACACCATATATTTT.

A few counts support this clone. This rearrangement joins TRBV9 to TRBJ2-1; tentatively, D is TRBD2 (6 bases). The CDR3 extends over 15 amino acids. Per germline, CDR1 SGDLS and CDR2 YYNGEE. The germline V and J ends were trimmed by 2 bases and 6 bases, with 15 bases remaining between them. The CDR3 protein is CASSVMGGTRNEQFF. CDR3 sequence (DNA): TGTGCCAGCAGCGTCATGGGCGGGACGCGCAATGAGCAGTTCTTC.

This clone was observed a few times. This sequence joins TRBV19 and TRBJ1-1, with no clear D. Trimming stripped 6 bases from V and 5 bases from J, with 13 bases between. This CDR3 contains 13 residues. Germline V gives CDR1 LNHDA, CDR2 SQIVND (reference sequence). The CDR3 loop is CASSSGRRTEAFF. In DNA form, the CDR3 reads TGTGCCAGTAGCTCGGGGAGGAGGACTGAAGCTTTCTTT.

This clone was counted only a few times. The chain uses TRBV2 and TRBJ1-4; D call uncertain. This CDR3 has 14 residues. V was pared by 0 bases and J by 4 bases, with 6 bases between. Germline loops: CDR1 SNHLY, CDR2 FYNNEI. The CDR3 is CASSEAGSNEKLFF. The CDR3 bases are TGTGCCAGCAGTGAAGCGGGCAGTAATGAAAAACTGTTTTTT.

The CDR3 loop is CASSIQGTGELFF. The CDR3 nucleotides are TGTGCCAGCAGTATACAGGGTACCGGGGAGCTGTTTTTT. The chain uses TRBV6-1 and TRBJ2-2, with D possibly being TRBD1 (6 bases). This CDR3 spans 13 amino acids. CDR1 is MNHNS, CDR2 SASEGT, per germline. V was shortened by 5 bases and J by 5 bases, with 9 bases between the two germline ends.

This chain links TRBV7-2 with TRBJ2-2, with D possibly TRBD1 on 6 matching bases. Germline lookup yields CDR1 SGHTA and CDR2 FQGNSA. CDR3 length equals 15 residues. V lost 4 bases and J 0 bases, leaving 9 bases between the germline ends. As DNA, the CDR3 is TGTGCCAGCAGCTCGGGACATGCGAACACCGGGGAGCTGTTTTTT. Its protein product is CASSSGHANTGELFF.

The chain is built from TRBV6-6 and TRBJ1-1; 10 nucleotides line up with TRBD1. Germline loops: CDR1 MNHNY, CDR2 SVGAGI (reference sequence). V was pared by 2 bases and J by 3 bases, with 0 bases of the junction left unmatched. CDR3 length: 14 amino acids. The CDR3 DNA follows: TGTGCCAGCAGTTACGGACAGGGGGACACTGAAGCTTTCTTT. Translation: CASSYGQGDTEAFF.

The sample holds a few counts of this clone. V usage is TRBV5-4 and J usage is TRBJ2-1, with 9 bases matching TRBD1. CDR1 SGHNT and CDR2 YYREEE come from the germline V gene (reference sequence). The CDR3 length is 18 residues. Trimming took 4 bases from V and 4 from J; bases not matched to a gene: 15. The CDR3 DNA reads TGTGCCAGCAGCCCACCCCGGACAGGGGCGCAGGGTTACAATGAGCAGTTCTTC. This encodes CASSPPRTGAQGYNEQFF.